This record concerns one T cell receptor (beta chain) sequence. This record comes from a study of T cell changes during pregnancy in multiple sclerosis. The data were produced by immunoSEQ multiplex PCR, yet TCRdb's version contains in-frame clones alone and is incomplete. The sample yields around 130,000 clones, around 97% seen once. Germline trimming cut 4 bases from V and 5 bases from J; bases unmatched to any gene: 14. Looked up from germline, CDR1 is SGHDT and CDR2 is YYEEEE. CDR3 length equals 19 residues. The material sequenced was peripheral blood, taken after pregnancy. The rearrangement uses TRBV5-6 and TRBJ2-5; 16 positions match TRBD2. The receptor was isolated from a female donor with multiple sclerosis, enrolled in a pregnancy study. In DNA form, the CDR3 reads TGTGCCAGCAGCAACGTGGGGGGGACTAGCGGGAGGGCCGGTGAGACCCAGTACTTC. This sequence encodes CASSNVGGTSGRAGETQYF.